A single sample gave rise to the 31 T cell receptor beta chains below, sequenced in a study of post-analysis software for immune sequencing data. Study-level points and caveats: Controls had lower frequencies than patients of roughly five TRBV segments, which included TRBV5-6, TRBV5-1 and TRBV20-1.

Unique molecular identifiers featured in each of the TCR beta cDNA libraries. TCRdb passed the PCR reads through MiXCR, listing each CDR3 protein once. This table has about 200,000 distinct CDR3 sequences, approximately 30% appearing once. The antigens these receptors bind are not known. Material: blood. These receptors originate from a girl younger than 18 with multiple sclerosis.

The chain is built from TRBV7-8 and TRBJ2-1; 14 nucleotides match TRBD2. This CDR3 is 15 amino acids long. Germline-derived CDR1 and CDR2 are SGHVS and FQNEAQ. Trimming cost V 5 bases and J 7 bases; bases outside gene matches: 4. The CDR3 DNA sequence: TGTGCCAGCAGCCCGACTAGCGGGAGGGGAAATGAGCAGTTCTTC. Translated: CASSPTSGRGNEQFF.

The rearrangement uses TRBV7-9 and TRBJ1-1; D remains ambiguous. Germline V gene data show CDR1 as SEHNR and CDR2 as FQNEAQ (reference sequence). Trimming shortened V by 5 bases and J by 0 bases, and 4 bases separated the two germline ends. This CDR3 has 12 amino acids. CDR3: CASSPMNTEAFF. CDR3 nucleotides: TGTGCCAGCAGCCCCATGAACACTGAAGCTTTCTTT.

On this clonotype: This could be a read error, since a much larger clone is one nucleotide away. V gene TRBV7-3 combines with J gene TRBJ2-6; D is unclear. The CDR3 has 17 residues. V dropped 3 bases and J dropped 1 base, with 13 bases sitting between them. In germline, CDR1 is SGHTA, CDR2 FQGTGA. CDR3 sequence reads: CASSFSVTRSGANVLTF. In DNA, the CDR3 is TGTGCCAGCAGCTTCTCCGTGACAAGATCTGGGGCCAACGTCCTGACTTTC.

V gene TRBV12-3 or TRBV12-4 combines with J gene TRBJ1-5, with D uncertain. The V end lost 2 bases, the J end lost 6 bases, and 8 bases lay between the germline ends. The CDR3 has 13 amino acids. As DNA, the CDR3 is TGTGCCAGCAGTTTACACGGTGGTCAGCCCCAGCATTTT. Translation gives CASSLHGGQPQHF.

Ten or more counts support this clonotype. The gene calls are TRBV3-1 and TRBJ1-2; D ambiguous. Germline CDR1 is LGHDT and CDR2 is YNNKEL (reference sequence). Trimming cost V 1 base and J 7 bases, with 7 bases left between them. This CDR3 has 12 residues. The CDR3 nucleotides read TGTGCCAGCAGCCAAGGGGAAATTGGCTACACCTTC. It yields the protein CASSQGEIGYTF.

This clonotype has a handful of counts. V usage is TRBV3-1 and J usage is TRBJ1-1; D gene uncertain. Trimming stripped 4 bases from V and 4 bases from J, with 19 bases between. This CDR3 is built from 16 residues. CDR1 and CDR2 (germline): LGHDT, YNNKEL (reference sequence). CDR3 nucleotides: TGTGCCAGCAGCCCGGCCAGGCCCATGGCGGCCACTGAAGCTTTCTTT. Its protein product is CASSPARPMAATEAFF.

This clonotype appeared a few times. J is TRBJ2-3 and V is TRBV5-1, with D possibly TRBD2 on 7 matching bases. V lost 4 bases and J 5 bases, leaving 14 bases between the germline ends. The CDR3 consists of 14 residues. In germline, CDR1 is SGHRS, CDR2 YFSETQ. As DNA, the CDR3 is TGCGCCAGCAGCCTGGGGGGGGCTAAAGATACGCAGTATTTT. It yields the protein CASSLGGAKDTQYF.

This clonotype has at least ten counts. V is TRBV30 and J is TRBJ2-1; 11 bases are shared with TRBD2. There are 15 residues in the CDR3. V lost 3 bases, J lost 5 bases, and 6 bases stayed unmatched. Germline CDR1 and CDR2: GTSNPN and SVGIG (reference sequence). The DNA for the CDR3 is TGTGCCTGGAGCAAACTAGCGGGGGCTAACAATGAGCAGTTCTTC. Translated, it gives CAWSKLAGANNEQFF. Full variable domain (outside the CDR3, taken from reference TRBV30 and TRBJ2-1): SQTIHQWPATLVQPVGSPLSLECTVEGTSNPNLYWYRQAAGRGLQLLFYSVGIGQISSEVPQNLSASRPQDRQFILSSKKLLLSDSGFYLCAWSKLAGANNEQFFGPGTRLTVL.

As concerns this clonotype: With a much larger clone just one base away, this may be a read error. The chain has TRBV5-1 and TRBJ2-1; 9 bases are a match to TRBD2. The CDR3 contains 15 residues. The germline gives CDR1 SGHRS, CDR2 YFSETQ. The CDR3 DNA follows: TGCGCCAGCAGCTACGAGACTAGCGGCTACAATGGGCAGTTCTTC. Translation: CASSYETSGYNGQFF.

This clonotype was seen ten or more times. The chain combines TRBV3-1 with TRBJ2-1; 8 bases fit TRBD2. This CDR3 contains 16 residues. Germline V gene sequence: CDR1 LGHDT, CDR2 YNNKEL (reference sequence). J gave up 7 bases and V 0 bases, and 8 bases lay outside the gene matches. The CDR3 DNA sequence: TGTGCCAGCAGCCAAGATTTAGCGGGGCTGGGGAATGAGCAGTTCTTC. It specifies CASSQDLAGLGNEQFF.

This clonotype was seen repeatedly, ten times or more. The chain recombines TRBV4-2 with TRBJ1-2, with unresolved D. CDR1 and CDR2 (germline): LGHNA, YNFKEQ. This CDR3 is 11 amino acids long. Trimming pared 5 bases from V and 8 bases from J, leaving 9 bases between. CDR3 sequence reads: CASSSQEGYTF. The CDR3 DNA follows: TGTGCCAGCAGCTCCCAAGAGGGCTACACCTTC.

V usage is TRBV7-9 and J usage is TRBJ1-5, with a tentative D call TRBD1 (6 bases). The CDR3 length is 13 residues. V lost 0 bases to trimming and J lost 7 bases, with 7 bases between them. Germline loops: CDR1 SEHNR, CDR2 FQNEAQ (reference sequence). The CDR3 DNA is TGTGCCAGCAGCTTAGCGCAGGGGCAGCCCCAGCATTTT. Encoded protein: CASSLAQGQPQHF.

A few counts support this clonotype. A single base separates this from a much larger clone, so it may be a read error. The chain uses TRBV10-3 and TRBJ2-5; 9 positions match TRBD2. CDR3 length equals 14 residues. Germline CDR1 and CDR2: ENHRY and SYGVKD. The V segment lost 6 bases and the J segment 3 bases; nucleotides outside the gene matches: 5. The CDR3 reads CAIRGTSREETQYF. CDR3 sequence (DNA): TGTGCCATCAGAGGGACTAGCAGAGAAGAGACCCAGTACTTC.

In its sample, this clonotype was seen a few times. The chain has TRBV5-1 and TRBJ1-2; D ambiguous. With 2 bases removed from V and 4 bases from J, the gap between germline ends came to 9 bases. Germline CDR1 SGHRS, CDR2 YFSETQ. The CDR3 runs to 13 residues. CDR3 region: CASSFPDGYGYTF. CDR3 nucleotide sequence: TGCGCCAGCAGCTTTCCAGACGGCTATGGCTACACCTTC.

This clonotype was seen a few times. This chain joins TRBV5-1 and TRBJ1-4; tentative D call: TRBD1 (5 bases). This CDR3 is 13 amino acids long. CDR1 SGHRS and CDR2 YFSETQ come from the germline V gene. Trimming shortened V by 5 bases and J by 6 bases, and 11 bases separated the two germline ends. The DNA of the CDR3 is TGCGCCAGCAGGACCGGGACGGATGAAAAACTGTTTTTT. It specifies CASRTGTDEKLFF.

The table lists this clonotype with a count of one. This may come from a read error, since a much larger clone is one base off. The chain links TRBV3-1 to TRBJ2-5; 8 bases map to TRBD1. Trimming removed 6 bases from V and 2 bases from J; junction bases left unmatched: 2. This CDR3 region has 13 residues. Germline V CDR1 and CDR2: LGHDT, YNNKEL (reference sequence). CDR3 loop: CASSYRGQETQYF. In DNA, the CDR3 is TGTGCCAGCAGTTACAGGGGGCAAGAGACCCAGTACTTC.

This clonotype was picked up a small number of times. This chain uses TRBV15 with TRBJ2-1, with TRBD2 matching 10 bases. V dropped 8 bases and J dropped 8; count of bases not matched to a gene: 9. The CDR3 spans 14 residues. Germline-derived CDR1 and CDR2 are LNHNV and YYDKDF (reference sequence). The CDR3 DNA is TGTGCCACCCTAGCTAGCGGGAGTTCGTATGAGCAGTTCTTC. It translates to CATLASGSSYEQFF.

Comment on this clonotype: A much larger clone is a single base away; this may be a read error. J is TRBJ2-1 and V is TRBV12-3 or TRBV12-4; D gene ambiguous. The CDR3 spans 11 residues. Trimming took 7 bases from V and 2 from J, leaving 3 bases between them. The CDR3 here is CASTAYNEQFF. For the CDR3, the DNA is TGTGCCAGCACCGCCTACAATGAGCAGTTCTTC.

This clonotype was found many times. This chain joins TRBV4-2 and TRBJ2-1, with 8 bases aligning to TRBD2. J was trimmed by 4 bases and V by 2 bases; bases with no gene match: 16. The CDR3 length is 19 residues. CDR1 is LGHNA, CDR2 YNFKEQ, per germline. The CDR3 reads CASSQPPRKVRGGYNEQFF. CDR3 bases: TGTGCCAGCAGCCAACCCCCCCGCAAGGTGCGCGGGGGGTACAATGAGCAGTTCTTC.

This clonotype has a handful of counts. V usage is TRBV9 and J usage is TRBJ1-6, with 8 bases lining up with TRBD1. Germline CDR1 SGDLS, CDR2 YYNGEE. With V trimmed by 4 bases and J by 15 bases, 12 bases remained unmatched. The CDR3 totals 14 residues. The CDR3 protein is CASSPRQGPLGLHF. The DNA of the CDR3 is TGTGCCAGCAGCCCCCGACAGGGGCCCCTCGGCCTCCACTTT.

In this sample, this clonotype turned up many times. V usage is TRBV7-2 and J usage is TRBJ2-1, with D perhaps TRBD2 (6 bases). CDR1 is SGHTA, CDR2 FQGNSA, per germline. V lost 3 bases, J lost 4 bases, and 10 bases lay in between. The CDR3 runs to 14 residues. The CDR3 nucleotides read TGTGCCAGCAGCTTGGGGGGAGTATACAATGAGCAGTTCTTC. Translation: CASSLGGVYNEQFF.

For the CDR3, the DNA is TGCGCCAGCAGCCTCCGGACTAGCGGAGGTAGCACAGATACGCAGTATTTT. Translation: CASSLRTSGGSTDTQYF. V is TRBV4-1 and J is TRBJ2-3; TRBD2 matches 10 bases. The CDR3 contains 17 residues. Germline lookup yields CDR1 MGHRA and CDR2 YSYEKL. V lost 4 bases and J lost 0; bases outside the gene matches: 7.

Of note for this clonotype: Since a much larger clone is just one base distant, this may be a read error. The chain links TRBV6-1 to TRBJ2-5, with 8 bases that match TRBD1. The CDR3 extends over 16 amino acids. Germline V CDR1 and CDR2: MNHNS, SASEGT. This CDR3 is CVSSQGATYLQETQYF. CDR3 nucleotide sequence: TGTGTCAGCAGTCAGGGGGCAACCTATCTCCAAGAGACCCAGTACTTC.

This clonotype was seen repeatedly, ten times or more. This rearrangement joins TRBV5-1 to TRBJ2-1; 10 positions match TRBD1. The V segment lost 2 bases and the J segment 7 bases; nucleotides outside the gene matches: 6. In germline, CDR1 is SGHRS, CDR2 YFSETQ. The CDR3 runs to 15 residues. The CDR3 loop is CASSFFGTGENEQFF. CDR3 nucleotides: TGCGCCAGCAGCTTCTTCGGGACAGGGGAGAATGAGCAGTTCTTC.

Comments on this clonotype: The junction shows a germline mismatch at one end, possibly a read error. The chain joins TRBV12-3 or TRBV12-4 to TRBJ2-3; no clear D gene. This CDR3 has 16 residues. The DNA for the CDR3 is TGCGCCAGCAGTTCAGCGCAAGGCCAGAGCACAGATACGCAGTATTTT. Protein: CASSSAQGQSTDTQYF.

This clonotype appeared a few times. The J gene is TRBJ2-1, the V gene TRBV11-2; D not certain. Germline V CDR1 and CDR2: SGHAT, FQNNGV. With 1 base removed from V and 0 bases from J, the gap between germline ends came to 7 bases. The CDR3 extends over 15 amino acids. CDR3 sequence (DNA): TGTGCCAGCAGCTTAGTTGGGCCCTCCTACAATGAGCAGTTCTTC. This encodes CASSLVGPSYNEQFF.

This clonotype was picked up one time. The chain uses TRBV29-1 and TRBJ2-1, with TRBD1 as a possible D gene (6 bases). The length of the CDR3 is 14 residues. V was pared by 8 bases and J by 0 bases, with 14 bases between. Germline assignment: CDR1 SQVTM and CDR2 ANQGSEA. The CDR3 protein is CSTRKGGSYNEQFF. CDR3 sequence (DNA): TGCAGCACCCGAAAAGGGGGCTCCTACAATGAGCAGTTCTTC.

In its sample, this clonotype was seen a few times. V usage is TRBV5-1 and J usage is TRBJ2-3; TRBD1 is a possible D gene (5 bases). The CDR3 is 16 residues long. Germline assignment: CDR1 SGHRS and CDR2 YFSETQ. V was pared by 0 bases and J by 2 bases, with 13 bases between. The CDR3 spells CASSLGAGLPTDTQYF. In DNA, the CDR3 is TGCGCCAGCAGCTTGGGAGCAGGGCTCCCCACAGATACGCAGTATTTT.

In regard to this clonotype: A much larger clone lies a single base off, so this may be a read error. The chain is built from TRBV20-1 and TRBJ2-1; D remains ambiguous. CDR1 and CDR2 (germline): DFQATT, SNEGSKA (reference sequence). The CDR3 contains 13 residues. V was cut by 0 bases and J by 13 bases, with 16 bases left in between. CDR3 in amino acids: CSARDRLGGEQFF. The CDR3 nucleotides read TGCAGTGCTAGAGACCGTCTTGGCGGAGAACAGTTCTTC.

This clonotype was seen ten or more times. V and J are TRBV7-9 and TRBJ2-7, with D maybe TRBD1 (6 bases). CDR3 size: 14 residues. CDR1 and CDR2 from the germline V gene are SEHNR and FQNEAQ (reference sequence). V was cut by 5 bases and J by 3 bases, with 14 bases left in between. The CDR3 nucleotides read TGTGCCAGCAGCCCGGACAGATATAACTACGAGCAGTACTTC. Its translation is CASSPDRYNYEQYF.

This sequence joins TRBV20-1 and TRBJ1-4, with 7 bases that match TRBD1. This CDR3 contains 13 residues. The germline gives CDR1 DFQATT, CDR2 SNEGSKA (reference sequence). V lost 3 bases and J lost 2; bases outside the gene matches: 0. The CDR3 protein is CSARTGTNEKLFF. DNA of the CDR3: TGCAGTGCTAGGACAGGGACTAATGAAAAACTGTTTTTT.